The sequence of this T cell receptor beta chain was determined in a study of regulatory T cells in long-lasting Graves disease. V dropped 2 bases and J dropped 5; count of bases not matched to a gene: 10. This CDR3 spans 15 amino acids. The germline V gene encodes CDR1 GTSNPN and CDR2 SVGIG (reference sequence). TCR beta libraries were built with iRepertoire HTBI primers and Arm-PCR of CDR3 regions. TCRdb independently ran MiXCR on the multiplex PCR reads; one entry per CDR3 protein. The data hold about 220,000 distinct CDR3 sequences, with less than 20% observed a single time. The sample holds many counts of this clonotype. As for time point: newly diagnosed GD, antithyroid drugs for less than 3 months. Isolated PBMC RNA provided the starting material for the TCR library. Graves' disease was diagnosed by American Thyroid Association guidelines. The same data also contributed to another study, on T cells in Graves' hyperthyroidism and ophthalmopathy. That publication notes: An absence of ophthalmopathy progression within 18 months meant stable Graves' hyperthyroidism. Ophthalmopathy stood apart from stable hyperthyroidism in a 13 V-J model.

Sequenced material: peripheral blood mononuclear cells (PBMCs), taken at new diagnosis, from a patient treated with antithyroid drugs. This sequence originates from a woman in her twenties or thirties with Graves disease. The chain joins TRBV30 to TRBJ2-7, with 9 nucleotides matching TRBD1. CDR3: CAWSFRDRVSNEQYF. In DNA, the CDR3 is TGTGCCTGGAGTTTCCGGGACAGGGTAAGCAACGAGCAGTACTTC.